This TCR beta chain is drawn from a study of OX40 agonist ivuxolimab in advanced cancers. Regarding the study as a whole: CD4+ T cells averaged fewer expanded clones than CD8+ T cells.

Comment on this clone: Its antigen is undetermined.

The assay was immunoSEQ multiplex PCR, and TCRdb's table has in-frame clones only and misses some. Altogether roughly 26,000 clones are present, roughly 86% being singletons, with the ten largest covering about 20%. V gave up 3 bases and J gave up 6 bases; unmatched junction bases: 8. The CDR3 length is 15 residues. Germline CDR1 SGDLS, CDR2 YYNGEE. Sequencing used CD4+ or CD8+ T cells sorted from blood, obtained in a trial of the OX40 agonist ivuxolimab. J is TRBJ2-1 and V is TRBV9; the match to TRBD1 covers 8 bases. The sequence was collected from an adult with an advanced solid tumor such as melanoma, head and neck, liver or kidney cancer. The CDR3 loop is CASSAEDRALNEQFF. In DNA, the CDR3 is TGTGCCAGCAGCGCGGAGGACAGGGCCCTCAATGAGCAGTTCTTC.